Following are 2 T cell receptor beta chains from one sample sequenced in a study of beta chain features in type 1 diabetes. Since all of the isolated RNA was reverse transcribed, expressed TCRB transcripts were what got sequenced. Assay used: immunoSEQ multiplex PCR; TCRdb lists only in-frame clones, some missing. The sample has roughly 250,000 clones, 9.6% seen once. The source material was naive CD4+ T cells from blood. Receptors originate from a woman aged 18 to 35 in good health.

This chain joins TRBV29-1 and TRBJ2-1, with 10 bases matching TRBD1. The CDR3 is 15 amino acids. Germline loops: CDR1 SQVTM, CDR2 ANQGSEA. The V and J ends lost 6 bases and 6 bases, in that order; junction bases with no gene match: 11. The CDR3 protein is CSVGPGTGALNEQFF. DNA of the CDR3: TGCAGCGTCGGACCAGGGACAGGGGCGCTCAATGAGCAGTTCTTC.

This clone was picked up a small number of times. The rearrangement joins TRBV2 to TRBJ1-5, with D possibly being TRBD1 (5 bases). The CDR3 sequence is 14 residues long. V lost 3 bases, J lost 7 bases, and 13 bases lay in between. Germline lookup yields CDR1 SNHLY and CDR2 FYNNEI. Here the CDR3 reads CASSEGRGRQPQHF. For the CDR3, the DNA is TGTGCCAGCAGTGAGGGGAGGGGAAGGCAGCCCCAGCATTTT.